This T cell receptor (beta chain) derives from a study of cytomegalovirus exposure and HLA in healthy donors. On this clone: What it recognizes is unknown.

J gave up 7 bases and V 3 bases, and 10 bases lay outside the gene matches. Germline V CDR1 and CDR2: SGHNT, YYREEE (reference sequence). The CDR3 is 15 amino acids. Study-wide findings and caveats: A few CMV-associated chains were confirmed in vitro to be specific for CMV antigens. Some highly shared sequence variants likely arose as a pipeline artifact. Previous analysis showed most TCR beta V segments were productive about 90% or about 30% of the time.

In the PCR, 60 Vbeta and 13 Jbeta primers were used. Assay: immunoSEQ multiplex PCR; the TCRdb copy retains only in-frame clones and omits some. This sample's table reports about 51,000 clones. The rearrangement links TRBV5-4 to TRBJ2-1; TRBD2 agrees at 7 bases. The sample comprised PBMCs. The sequence came from a man in his forties or fifties in good health and CMV-seropositive. The DNA of the CDR3 is TGTGCCAGCAGCTGGCGGCGGGAGTGGGGGAATGAGCAGTTCTTC. Translating gives CASSWRREWGNEQFF. The whole variable domain, filled in from reference TRBV5-4 and TRBJ2-1, reads ETGVTQSPTHLIKTRGQQVTLRCSSQSGHNTVSWYQQALGQGPQFIFQYYREEENGRGNFPPRFSGLQFPNYSSELNVNALELDDSALYLCASSWRREWGNEQFFGPGTRLTVL.